This T cell receptor (beta chain) originates from a study of immune cell composition in non-small cell lung cancer. Using immunoSEQ multiplex PCR, the repertoire was profiled, and TCRdb retains in-frame clones only, with some absent. The sample has 1,500 to 2,000 clones, 81% seen once. This clone was seen only once. The CDR3 totals 13 residues. Trimming shortened V by 4 bases and J by 6 bases, and 13 bases separated the two germline ends. Germline-derived CDR1 and CDR2 are SGDLS and YYNGEE. The sequenced sample consisted of lung tumor tissue. The sequence was obtained from a human donor with non-small cell lung cancer. The chain couples TRBV9 to TRBJ1-2; no reliable D call. The CDR3 DNA follows: TGTGCCAGCAGCCCTGTTAGACTTGATGGCTACACCTTC. Its protein is CASSPVRLDGYTF.